What follows are 19 T cell receptor beta chains derived from one specimen sequenced in a study of blood T cells in healthy people across ages. The second PCR ran about 6 to 11 cycles with a sample-barcoded 5' primer and J-beta primers. TCRdb analysed the 5' RACE reads with MiXCR anew, one entry per CDR3 protein. The sample includes roughly 1.6 million distinct CDR3 sequences, 30% to 40% of them seen just once. Sequencing input: blood. The receptors here all came from a woman aged 30 to 39 in good health.

The J gene is TRBJ1-1, the V gene TRBV2; D is uncertain. The CDR3 contains 13 residues. Trimming cost V 7 bases and J 5 bases, with 14 bases left between them. Per germline, CDR1 SNHLY and CDR2 FYNNEI. The CDR3 DNA reads as TGTGCCAGCACCCAGGCACCGGGAACTGAAGCTTTCTTT. It yields the protein CASTQAPGTEAFF.

This clonotype turned up a few times. The CDR3 protein is CASSLEGASAYYNEQFF. CDR3 nucleotides: TGTGCCAGCAGCTTAGAAGGAGCTAGCGCTTACTACAATGAGCAGTTCTTC. The chain joins TRBV7-6 to TRBJ2-1, with TRBD2 as a possible D gene (6 bases). Trimming removed 1 base at V and 3 bases at J, with 16 bases between. The CDR3 is 17 residues long. Looked up from germline, CDR1 is SGHVS and CDR2 is FNYEAQ.

The rearrangement uses TRBV4-1 and TRBJ1-2; the match to TRBD1 covers 9 bases. The germline CDR1 and CDR2 sequences are MGHRA and YSYEKL. Unmatched junction bases numbered 9, after V lost 4 bases and J lost 3 bases. This CDR3 comprises 16 residues. This CDR3 is CASSRSPQGADYGYTF. CDR3 sequence (DNA): TGCGCCAGCAGCCGTTCCCCACAGGGGGCCGACTATGGCTACACCTTC.

The V call is TRBV5-1, the J call TRBJ2-7; TRBD2 might be the D (5 bases). Trimming took off 1 base at V and 2 bases at J, with 10 bases between the two ends. This CDR3 contains 14 residues. The germline gives CDR1 SGHRS, CDR2 YFSETQ. The CDR3 DNA reads as TGCGCCAGCAGCTTGAACGGGGAACCCTACGAGCAGTACTTC. It codes for CASSLNGEPYEQYF.

The chain has TRBV7-9 and TRBJ2-7; TRBD2 matches 8 bases. Germline CDR1 SEHNR, CDR2 FQNEAQ (reference sequence). The CDR3 length is 18 residues. J was trimmed by 0 bases and V by 5 bases; bases with no gene match: 15. The CDR3 sequence: CASSPGLAGKTSSYEQYF. The CDR3, as DNA: TGTGCCAGCAGCCCCGGGCTAGCGGGCAAAACGAGCTCCTACGAGCAGTACTTC. Full variable domain (rest looked up from reference TRBV7-9 and TRBJ2-7): DTGVSQNPRHKITKRGQNVTFRCDPISEHNRLYWYRQTLGQGPEFLTYFQNEAQLEKSRLLSDRFSAERPKGSFSTLEIQRTEQGDSAMYLCASSPGLAGKTSSYEQYFGPGTRLTVT.

The rearrangement links TRBV2 to TRBJ1-6; weak D call: TRBD1 (5 bases). The V gene's germline CDR1 is SNHLY and CDR2 FYNNEI. Trimming removed 3 bases at V and 3 bases at J, with 12 bases between. The length of the CDR3 is 16 residues. The CDR3 DNA is TGTGCCAGCAGTGATGCGGGGGAGGACTATAATTCACCCCTCCACTTT. Encoded protein: CASSDAGEDYNSPLHF.

This clonotype has only a few counts. The rearrangement uses TRBV20-1 and TRBJ1-5, with D perhaps matching TRBD1 (6 bases). The CDR3 has 14 residues. Between the trimmed V and J ends, which lost 6 bases and 0 bases, there was a span of 12 bases. CDR1 is DFQATT and CDR2 is SNEGSKA in the germline V gene (reference sequence). CDR3 DNA: TGCAGTGCCGCGAGGGGGTATAGCAATCAGCCCCAGCATTTT. This encodes CSAARGYSNQPQHF.

This clonotype has ten or more counts. The genes are TRBV20-1 and TRBJ2-1; TRBD1 might be the D (5 bases). The ends were cut back, 4 bases at V and 9 bases at J, with 7 bases in the middle. The CDR3 consists of 10 residues. Germline V gene sequence: CDR1 DFQATT, CDR2 SNEGSKA (reference sequence). The CDR3 loop reads CSATRGEQFF. CDR3 DNA: TGCAGTGCTACAAGGGGTGAGCAGTTCTTC.

The chain uses TRBV3-1 and TRBJ2-5; no clear D. CDR1 is LGHDT, CDR2 YNNKEL, per germline (reference sequence). Trimming removed 4 bases from V and 1 base from J, with 13 bases in between. The CDR3 totals 15 residues. The CDR3, as DNA: TGTGCCAGCAGCCCCGAAGCCACCCTCCAAGAGACCCAGTACTTC. Translating gives CASSPEATLQETQYF.

The chain recombines TRBV4-1 with TRBJ2-3, with D possibly matching TRBD2 (6 bases). Looked up from germline, CDR1 is MGHRA and CDR2 is YSYEKL. CDR3 size: 13 residues. The V end was cut by 6 bases, the J end by 9 bases, with 16 bases between. Here the CDR3 DNA reads TGCGCCAGCAGTCGGCCGGGGGAAGGCACGCAGTATTTT. It codes for CASSRPGEGTQYF.

Turning to this clonotype: A read error may produce the germline difference seen at one junction end. This chain connects TRBV5-1 to TRBJ2-3, with 9 bases identical to TRBD2. The CDR3 is 18 amino acids. From germline, CDR1 is SGHRS and CDR2 YFSETQ. CDR3 sequence: CASSLATSGLPRTDAQYF. As DNA, the CDR3 is TGCGCCAGCAGCTTGGCAACTAGCGGGCTCCCCCGCACAGATGCGCAGTATTTT.

The CDR3 reads CASRRGPNTEAFF. As DNA, the CDR3 is TGTGCCAGCAGGAGGGGCCCGAACACTGAAGCTTTCTTT. This chain links TRBV3-1 with TRBJ1-1, with D possibly being TRBD1 (5 bases). Germline lookup yields CDR1 LGHDT and CDR2 YNNKEL (reference sequence). The CDR3 has 13 residues. Trimming left V 6 bases short and J 1 base short, with 9 bases between. The variable domain in full, with the rest retrieved from reference TRBV3-1 and TRBJ1-1, is DTAVSQTPKYLVTQMGNDKSIKCEQNLGHDTMYWYKQDSKKFLKIMFSYNNKELIINETVPNRFSPKSPDKAHLNLHINSLELGDSAVYFCASRRGPNTEAFFGQGTRLTVV.

This clonotype was picked up a small number of times. The rearrangement joins TRBV4-1 to TRBJ1-2; D call uncertain. This CDR3 region has 14 residues. Trimming removed 6 bases at V and 6 bases at J, with 17 bases between. The germline V gene encodes CDR1 MGHRA and CDR2 YSYEKL. CDR3 nucleotides: TGCGCCAGCAGGGAACCTGGGAGGACGGATGGCTACACCTTC. This codes for CASREPGRTDGYTF.

CDR3 sequence: CAISQDRATQYF. DNA of the CDR3: TGTGCCATCAGCCAGGACAGGGCCACGCAGTATTTT. The rearrangement uses TRBV10-3 and TRBJ2-3, with TRBD1 matching over 8 bases. Germline values: CDR1 ENHRY, CDR2 SYGVKD. Trimming removed 6 bases from V and 9 bases from J; junction bases left unmatched: 5. This CDR3 is built from 12 residues.

This clonotype was picked up one time. The chain employs TRBV10-3 and TRBJ2-1; no firm D call. This CDR3 has 13 residues. Trimming left V 0 bases short and J 7 bases short, with 7 bases between. Germline loops: CDR1 ENHRY, CDR2 SYGVKD. CDR3 sequence: CAISESTRNEQFF. DNA of the CDR3: TGTGCCATCAGTGAGTCCACCAGAAATGAGCAGTTCTTC.

DNA for the CDR3: TGTGCCAGCAGCTTAGAGACACTTCGCGGCGATGAGCAGTTCTTC. It codes for CASSLETLRGDEQFF. This chain joins TRBV7-9 and TRBJ2-1; D is undetermined. The CDR3 runs 15 residues. V lost 1 base, J lost 8 bases, and 15 bases lay in between. Germline CDR1 and CDR2: SEHNR and FQNEAQ (reference sequence).

The sample holds a few counts of this clonotype. The CDR3, as DNA: TGCAGTGCTGTGACACTCTGGGGCTACAATGAGCAGTTCTTC. Amino acids: CSAVTLWGYNEQFF. This chain uses TRBV20-1 with TRBJ2-1; D unclear. The CDR3 is made up of 14 amino acids. From germline, CDR1 is DFQATT and CDR2 SNEGSKA (reference sequence). V lost 5 bases, J lost 3 bases, and 14 bases lay in between.

This clonotype was recorded once. The chain uses TRBV10-3 and TRBJ2-5, with a weak D call TRBD2 (6 bases). Germline V gives CDR1 ENHRY, CDR2 SYGVKD. Trimming removed 0 bases at V and 3 bases at J, with 17 bases between. This CDR3 comprises 17 residues. The CDR3 is CAISESRGAAPEETQYF. CDR3 DNA: TGTGCCATCAGTGAGTCGCGCGGGGCAGCTCCCGAAGAGACCCAGTACTTC.

This clonotype was recorded many times. The chain couples TRBV11-2 to TRBJ2-5, with a weak D call TRBD2 (6 bases). Germline V gives CDR1 SGHAT, CDR2 FQNNGV. The CDR3 spans 11 residues. V lost 5 bases and J 13 bases, leaving 14 bases between the germline ends. CDR3 loop: CASSDSGAGYF. The CDR3 nucleotides read TGTGCCAGCAGCGACTCGGGAGCGGGGTACTTC.